The clone carrying this T cell receptor (beta chain) was seen a few times. What it binds is not known. TCRdb reanalysed the 5' RACE reads using MiXCR and keeps one entry per CDR3 protein. The data show hundreds of thousands of distinct CDR3 sequences, with just over 7% seen just once and 1.6% held by the top ten. All donors were healthy, and all were Caucasian. The data were obtained in a study of identical twins. General study points: For out-of-frame beta sequences, excess twin sharing was weaker. Out-of-frame alpha sequences common to twins exhibited an excess of low generation probability. While abundant cord blood beta clonotypes carried fewer insertions, memory repertoires showed no such pattern.

These data were also filed under a second study, of yellow fever vaccine responses in identical twins.

Source material: PBMCs. The receptor was isolated from a woman between 18 and 29 years old in good health.

Written as DNA, the CDR3 is TGTGCCAGCAGCCAAGGTCCGCTTAATTCACCCCTCCACTTT. It yields the protein CASSQGPLNSPLHF. The chain uses TRBV11-2 and TRBJ1-6; D remains unclear. CDR1 and CDR2 from the germline V gene are SGHAT and FQNNGV. This CDR3 spans 14 amino acids. The V and J ends lost 5 bases and 6 bases respectively, with 11 bases between them.